This TCR beta chain was documented in a study of blood T cells in healthy people across ages. As for this clonotype: Its antigen remains unknown.

Study findings and constraints: Naive T cell percentage strongly correlated with TCR beta diversity.

A second 7 to 11 cycle PCR used barcoded and J-beta primers. A template-switch adaptor containing 12 random nucleotides labeled each cDNA molecule. A single record per CDR3 protein comes from TCRdb applying MiXCR to the 5' RACE reads. The profile shows fewer than 900,000 distinct CDR3 sequences, about 52% of them singletons. The clonotype was recovered from a woman aged 55-69 years in good health. What was sequenced was blood.

This CDR3 reads CASSLNSETATNEKLFF. DNA of the CDR3: TGTGCCAGCAGCCTCAATTCTGAGACTGCAACTAATGAAAAACTGTTTTTT. The gene calls are TRBV7-9 and TRBJ1-4, with unresolved D. Trimming pared 5 bases from V and 0 bases from J, leaving 16 bases between. Germline CDR1 reads SEHNR; CDR2 reads FQNEAQ (reference sequence). The CDR3 has 17 residues.